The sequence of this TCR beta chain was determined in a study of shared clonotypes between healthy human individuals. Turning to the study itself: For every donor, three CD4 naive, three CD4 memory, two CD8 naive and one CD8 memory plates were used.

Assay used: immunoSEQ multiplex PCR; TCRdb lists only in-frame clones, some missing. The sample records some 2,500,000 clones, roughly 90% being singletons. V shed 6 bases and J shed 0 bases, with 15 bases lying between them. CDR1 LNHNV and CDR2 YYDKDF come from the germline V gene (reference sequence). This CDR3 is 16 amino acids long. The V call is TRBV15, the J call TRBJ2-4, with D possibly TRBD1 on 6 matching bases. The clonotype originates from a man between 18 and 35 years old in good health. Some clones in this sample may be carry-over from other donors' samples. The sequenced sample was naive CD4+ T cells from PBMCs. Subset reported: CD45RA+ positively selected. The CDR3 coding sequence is TGTGCCACCAGATTGAACAGGGATCTAGCCAAAAACATTCAGTACTTC. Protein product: CATRLNRDLAKNIQYF.